A single sample is the source of the 25 T cell receptor beta chains below, sequenced in a study of T cell responses to AZD1222 COVID-19 vaccine. The protocol was immunoSEQ multiplex PCR, while the TCRdb copy is restricted to in-frame clones and leaves out a portion. The data show approximately 94,000 clones, approximately 87% seen once. The sequencing used peripheral blood, collected on day 0 of MenACWY control vaccination. These receptors originate from an adult in good health.

This chain connects TRBV9 to TRBJ1-5; 9 positions match TRBD1. Germline CDR1 and CDR2: SGDLS and YYNGEE. The CDR3 is made up of 17 amino acids. V dropped 0 bases and J dropped 11; count of bases not matched to a gene: 15. Written as DNA, the CDR3 is TGTGCCAGCAGCGTAGGAGGAGGACAGGGGTGGGAAAGGGCCCAGCATTTT. It specifies CASSVGGGQGWERAQHF.

The rearrangement uses TRBV6-5 and TRBJ2-5; tentatively, D is TRBD2 (5 bases). CDR1 is MNHEY, CDR2 SVGAGI, per germline. The CDR3 has 15 amino acids. V lost 6 bases, J lost 0 bases, and 14 bases lay in between. CDR3 bases: TGTGCCAGCAGCCGGGGTACAGCGTACCAAGAGACCCAGTACTTC. This encodes CASSRGTAYQETQYF.

The chain joins TRBV3-1 (or the pseudogene TRBV3-2) to TRBJ1-5; 8 positions match TRBD1. CDR1 LGHDT and CDR2 YNNKEL come from the germline V gene (reference sequence). The CDR3 runs 14 residues. The ends lost 3 bases at V and 3 bases at J; junction bases unmatched: 1. CDR3 DNA: TGTGCCAGCAGCCAGACAGGGGACAATCAGCCCCAGCATTTT. Its translation is CASSQTGDNQPQHF.

The chain links TRBV6-5 to TRBJ1-2; D may be TRBD1 (6 bases). The germline V and J ends were trimmed by 10 bases and 4 bases, with 10 bases remaining between them. From germline, CDR1 is MNHEY and CDR2 SVGAGI. This CDR3 region has 11 residues. This chain's CDR3 is CAILGGYGYTF. CDR3 nucleotides: TGTGCCATCCTAGGGGGCTATGGCTACACCTTC.

This clone was detected once. The V and J genes are TRBV2 and TRBJ1-1; possible D gene TRBD1, 6 bases. This CDR3 has 14 residues. Germline V gene data show CDR1 as SNHLY and CDR2 as FYNNEI. V lost 6 bases, J lost 0 bases, and 11 bases lay in between. CDR3 amino acids: CASSDRRMNTEAFF. In nucleotides, the CDR3 is TGTGCCAGCAGCGACAGGCGAATGAACACTGAAGCTTTCTTT.

The V gene is TRBV29-1, the J gene TRBJ2-7; TRBD1 matches at 9 bases. CDR1 is SQVTM and CDR2 is ANQGSEA in the germline V gene. The CDR3 covers 16 residues. J lost 5 bases, V lost 3 bases, and 14 bases had no gene match. In DNA form, the CDR3 reads TGCAGCGTTGAGACAGGGGGTAGGCTGGGTATCCACGAGCAGTACTTC. Amino acids: CSVETGGRLGIHEQYF.

The chain recombines TRBV5-1 with TRBJ2-2; D might be TRBD1 or TRBD2, each matching 5 bases. The germline V and J ends were trimmed by 7 bases and 0 bases, with 10 bases remaining between them. The CDR3 spans 14 residues. Germline loops: CDR1 SGHRS, CDR2 YFSETQ. CDR3: CASHEGSNTGELFF. CDR3 coding DNA: TGCGCCAGCCACGAGGGGTCGAACACCGGGGAGCTGTTTTTT.

By share of the sample, this clone is medium-sized (0.01 to 0.1%). The V gene is TRBV3-1 (or the pseudogene TRBV3-2), the J gene TRBJ1-6; D uncertain. CDR3 length: 14 residues. The germline CDR1 and CDR2 sequences are LGHDT and YNNKEL (reference sequence). The V end was cut by 3 bases, the J end by 8 bases, with 11 bases between. This chain's CDR3 is CASSQTGGDSPLHF. CDR3 in DNA: TGTGCCAGCAGCCAGACCGGCGGGGATTCACCCCTCCACTTT.

V gene TRBV30 combines with J gene TRBJ1-2; D perhaps matches TRBD1 (5 bases). From germline, CDR1 is GTSNPN and CDR2 SVGIG (reference sequence). Trimming cost V 0 bases and J 8 bases, with 19 bases left between them. The CDR3 consists of 15 residues. CDR3 in amino acids: CAWSVEGVGSRGYTF. The CDR3 bases are TGTGCCTGGAGTGTTGAAGGGGTCGGAAGTCGCGGCTACACCTTC.

In this sample, this clone turned up once. V gene TRBV6-5 combines with J gene TRBJ2-1; 9 bases line up with TRBD2. The CDR3 contains 16 residues. J lost 0 bases, V lost 2 bases, and 2 bases had no gene match. CDR1 and CDR2 (germline): MNHEY, SVGAGI. In DNA, the CDR3 is TGTGCCAGCAGTTACGAGACTAGCGGCTCCTACAATGAGCAGTTCTTC. It encodes CASSYETSGSYNEQFF.

The chain couples TRBV5-1 to TRBJ2-2; D uncertain. Trimming took off 5 bases at V and 1 base at J, with 9 bases between the two ends. The CDR3 is 14 amino acids. Germline CDR1 is SGHRS and CDR2 is YFSETQ. The CDR3 loop reads CASRPDGNTGELFF. As DNA, the CDR3 is TGCGCCAGCAGACCGGACGGGAACACCGGGGAGCTGTTTTTT.

This clone showed up just once. This chain joins TRBV7-9 and TRBJ1-1; D perhaps matches TRBD1 (6 bases). The CDR3 is 15 amino acids. V was pared by 6 bases and J by 4 bases, with 18 bases between. Germline V gene lookup returns CDR1 SEHNR and CDR2 FQNEAQ (reference sequence). The CDR3 loop is CASSSSGAGVTEAFF. The CDR3 DNA reads as TGTGCCAGCAGTTCATCAGGGGCTGGAGTCACTGAAGCTTTCTTT.

This chain connects TRBV28 to TRBJ1-2; possibly TRBD1 for D (6 bases). Looked up from germline, CDR1 is MDHEN and CDR2 is SYDVKM. This CDR3 comprises 15 residues. Trimming cost V 6 bases and J 7 bases, with 21 bases left between them. CDR3 DNA: TGTGCCAGCAGCCCCTCGGGGGCAAGGAAAAGTGGCTACACCTTC. It codes for CASSPSGARKSGYTF.

The chain employs TRBV7-2 and TRBJ1-1; D gene unclear. Germline lookup yields CDR1 SGHTA and CDR2 FQGNSA. This CDR3 contains 14 residues. Trimming shortened V by 5 bases and J by 1 base, and 11 bases separated the two germline ends. The DNA of the CDR3 is TGTGCCAGCAGCCCGTCTACAGCGAACACTGAAGCTTTCTTT. Amino acid sequence: CASSPSTANTEAFF.

Regarding this clone: The sample holds other DNA sequences that translate to the same CDR3. The gene calls are TRBV5-1 and TRBJ2-5, with D unresolved. The CDR3 is 14 residues long. Germline assignment: CDR1 SGHRS and CDR2 YFSETQ. V shed 0 bases and J shed 0 bases, with 6 bases lying between them. The CDR3 here is CASSLGSNQETQYF. In DNA form, the CDR3 reads TGCGCCAGCAGCTTGGGGAGCAACCAAGAGACCCAGTACTTC.

This clone showed up just a few times. The chain combines TRBV28 with TRBJ1-5; 11 positions agree with TRBD1. Germline V CDR1 and CDR2: MDHEN, SYDVKM. The V gene end was trimmed by 6 bases and the J gene end by 4 bases; junction bases not matched to a gene: 11. CDR3 length equals 17 residues. The CDR3 coding sequence is TGTGCCAGCAGCAACGGACAGGGGGCCCTTCGTAATCAGCCCCAGCATTTT. Residues: CASSNGQGALRNQPQHF.

The chain links TRBV5-1 to TRBJ1-3, with D perhaps matching TRBD1 (6 bases). The CDR3 consists of 14 residues. The germline V and J ends were trimmed by 4 bases and 2 bases, with 10 bases remaining between them. The germline V gene has CDR1 SGHRS and CDR2 YFSETQ. CDR3 sequence: CASSRDMTGNTIYF. The DNA for the CDR3 is TGCGCCAGCAGCCGGGACATGACTGGAAACACCATATATTTT.

The rearrangement joins TRBV5-4 to TRBJ2-7; D tentatively reads TRBD1 or TRBD2 (5 bases each). The CDR3 extends over 15 amino acids. V was clipped by 4 bases and J by 7 bases, with 21 bases between them. Germline values: CDR1 SGHNT, CDR2 YYREEE (reference sequence). The CDR3, as DNA: TGTGCCAGCAGCGTGCGCTTAGGGGCATCGGGGGAGCAGTACTTC. It is translated as CASSVRLGASGEQYF.

This clone was seen a handful of times. This rearrangement joins TRBV28 to TRBJ1-5; possibly TRBD1 for D (5 bases). The length of the CDR3 is 16 residues. Trimming cost V 6 bases and J 0 bases, with 15 bases left between them. The germline V gene encodes CDR1 MDHEN and CDR2 SYDVKM. CDR3 region: CASSPPRGNSNQPQHF. The CDR3 bases are TGTGCCAGCAGCCCACCTAGGGGTAATAGCAATCAGCCCCAGCATTTT.

The chain recombines TRBV5-1 with TRBJ1-2; D might be TRBD1 (5 bases). Between the trimmed V and J ends, which lost 7 bases and 7 bases, there was a span of 17 bases. Germline loops: CDR1 SGHRS, CDR2 YFSETQ. The length of the CDR3 is 13 residues. The CDR3: CASSVGGSGGYTF. The CDR3 nucleotides are TGCGCCAGCTCCGTTGGGGGGTCCGGTGGCTACACCTTC.

The CDR3 is CASPADSGNTIYF. CDR3 bases: TGTGCCAGCCCCGCCGATTCTGGAAACACCATATATTTT. The V gene is TRBV2, the J gene TRBJ1-3; D ambiguous. The CDR3 length is 13 residues. Trimming removed 8 bases from V and 1 base from J, with 9 bases in between. Per the germline V gene, CDR1 is SNHLY and CDR2 is FYNNEI.

The J gene is TRBJ2-1, the V gene TRBV3-1 (or the pseudogene TRBV3-2), with TRBD2 identical over 11 bases. Trimming removed 0 bases from V and 3 bases from J; junction bases left unmatched: 7. The length of the CDR3 is 18 residues. Germline V gives CDR1 LGHDT, CDR2 YNNKEL (reference sequence). CDR3 DNA: TGTGCCAGCAGCCAAGAACAGGCTAGCGGGAGGATCTACAATGAGCAGTTCTTC. It codes for CASSQEQASGRIYNEQFF.

DNA for the CDR3: TGTGCCAGCAGCTTAGTGAGGGAGGACCTAGCGCTTCCGCAGTATTTT. Translating gives CASSLVREDLALPQYF. The V gene is TRBV7-2, the J gene TRBJ2-3, with a possible D match to TRBD2 (6 bases). Germline V lookup: CDR1 SGHTA, CDR2 FQGNSA. Trimming cost V 1 base and J 10 bases, with 21 bases left between them. The CDR3 is made up of 16 amino acids.

The chain is built from TRBV9 and TRBJ2-2; 9 nucleotides match TRBD1. J lost 4 bases, V lost 0 bases, and 4 bases had no gene match. CDR1 and CDR2 (germline): SGDLS, YYNGEE. This CDR3 is built from 16 residues. CDR3 coding DNA: TGTGCCAGCAGCGTAGGGACAGGGGCGTTCACCGGGGAGCTGTTTTTT. It translates to CASSVGTGAFTGELFF.

The V gene is TRBV15, the J gene TRBJ2-5; TRBD2 matches at 10 bases. CDR1 and CDR2 (germline): LNHNV, YYDKDF (reference sequence). The V segment lost 3 bases and the J segment 4 bases; nucleotides outside the gene matches: 2. This CDR3 has 14 residues. CDR3: CATSSRLAGETQYF. The CDR3 DNA is TGTGCCACCAGCAGTCGACTAGCGGGAGAGACCCAGTACTTC.